This TCR beta chain originates from a study of shared clonotypes between healthy human individuals. Only in-frame clones appear in the TCRdb table, and some are missing; sequencing was by immunoSEQ multiplex PCR. This repertoire shows about 480,000 clones, more than 65% found once; its top ten account for 10% to 15%. The specimen sequenced was PBMCs. This clonotype originated in a woman between 40 and 50 years old in good health. Some clones in this sample may be carry-over from other donors' samples.

The CDR3 sequence is CASSLVHRSSGNTIYF. The CDR3 DNA reads TGTGCCAGCAGCTTAGTACACAGGAGCTCTGGAAACACCATATATTTT. J is TRBJ1-3 and V is TRBV7-8; maybe TRBD1 (5 bases). Germline assignment: CDR1 SGHVS and CDR2 FQNEAQ. Trimming stripped 1 base from V and 0 bases from J, with 10 bases between. CDR3 length equals 16 residues.